The 24 T cell receptor beta chains reported below all come from one sample, sequenced in a study of blood T cells in healthy people across ages. The use of a sample-barcoded 5' primer and a J-beta primer mix characterized a second PCR of roughly 7 to 12 cycles. Each CDR3 protein is one row after TCRdb ran MiXCR on the 5' RACE reads. Here the sample spans hundreds of thousands of distinct CDR3 sequences, approximately 30% being singletons. The sample taken for sequencing was blood. The source is a woman aged 80 or over in good health.

This clonotype came up many times. The rearrangement uses TRBV4-3 and TRBJ2-5; 9 positions match TRBD1. The CDR3 is 15 residues long. Losses at the gene ends were 1 base for V and 5 bases for J; bases not matched to a gene: 5. Germline V lookup: CDR1 LGHNA, CDR2 YSLEER. CDR3 region: CASSQGTGGAETQYF. CDR3 nucleotides: TGCGCCAGCAGCCAAGGAACAGGGGGCGCGGAGACCCAGTACTTC.

This clonotype was recorded at least ten times. A much larger clone differs by one base, so this may be a read error. This chain connects TRBV29-1 to TRBJ2-5, with 8 positions matching TRBD1. Per germline, CDR1 SQVTM and CDR2 ANQGSEA. There are 14 residues in the CDR3. This CDR3 reads CGVDLRGLGETQYF. DNA of the CDR3: TGCGGCGTCGACCTCAGGGGGCTCGGGGAGACCCAGTACTTC.

The genes are TRBV20-1 and TRBJ2-1, with no clear D. This CDR3 spans 12 amino acids. Germline assignment: CDR1 DFQATT and CDR2 SNEGSKA (reference sequence). Trimming took 3 bases from V and 5 from J, leaving 8 bases between them. The chain's CDR3 is CSASPENNEQFF. CDR3 nucleotide sequence: TGCAGTGCTAGTCCGGAGAACAATGAGCAGTTCTTC.

This clonotype was seen at least ten times. The chain carries TRBV7-2 and TRBJ1-5, with a weak D call TRBD1 (5 bases). Trimming removed 1 base from V and 4 bases from J, with 14 bases in between. Germline V gene sequence: CDR1 SGHTA, CDR2 FQGNSA. The CDR3 spans 16 residues. CDR3 sequence (DNA): TGTGCCAGCAGCTTAGAGCCCCGGGGCTTAAATCAGCCCCAGCATTTT. As protein: CASSLEPRGLNQPQHF.

V usage is TRBV5-1 and J usage is TRBJ2-1, with D maybe TRBD2 (6 bases). The CDR3 is 13 amino acids. The V gene lost 0 bases and the J gene lost 9 bases, with 10 bases spanning the gap. Germline values: CDR1 SGHRS, CDR2 YFSETQ. The CDR3 loop is CASSLEEGIEQFF. The CDR3 DNA reads as TGCGCCAGCAGCTTGGAGGAGGGGATTGAGCAGTTCTTC.

This clonotype appeared many times. The rearrangement uses TRBV6-6 and TRBJ1-6, with D unclear. Germline assignment: CDR1 MNHNY and CDR2 SVGAGI (reference sequence). Between the trimmed V and J ends, which lost 7 bases and 9 bases, there was a span of 10 bases. CDR3 length: 12 amino acids. The CDR3 is CASTKTVSPLHF. CDR3 DNA: TGTGCCAGCACCAAGACTGTTTCACCCCTCCACTTT.

The chain is built from TRBV28 and TRBJ1-5; unclear D gene. The germline V gene encodes CDR1 MDHEN and CDR2 SYDVKM. The CDR3 runs 14 residues. Trimming left V 7 bases short and J 5 bases short, with 15 bases between. The CDR3 bases are TGTGCCAGCATAACCTCGGGTCGGTATCAGCCCCAGCATTTT. Amino acids: CASITSGRYQPQHF.

This clonotype was counted ten times or more. V gene TRBV7-2 combines with J gene TRBJ1-5; D is possibly TRBD1 (5 bases). Per the germline V gene, CDR1 is SGHTA and CDR2 is FQGNSA. Trimming removed 5 bases from V and 0 bases from J, with 11 bases in between. The CDR3 runs 15 residues. CDR3 sequence: CASSPLTVSNQPQHF. The CDR3 DNA follows: TGTGCCAGCAGCCCCCTGACAGTTAGCAATCAGCCCCAGCATTTT.

The V call is TRBV21-1, the J call TRBJ2-1; the table names TRBD1, a call not compared with the DNA. TRBV21-1 is deemed a pseudogene. This CDR3 contains 16 residues. The CDR3 sequence: CASSKGGRGPYNEQFF. The CDR3 DNA reads as TGTGCCAGCAGCAAAGGGGGCCGGGGTCCGTACAATGAGCAGTTCTTC.

This clonotype was found many times. The V call is TRBV4-2, the J call TRBJ2-7; no firm D call. Trimming shortened V by 0 bases and J by 3 bases, and 6 bases separated the two germline ends. The CDR3 spans 13 residues. Germline CDR1 is LGHNA and CDR2 is YNFKEQ. This CDR3 reads CASSQDLYYEQYF. The CDR3, as DNA: TGTGCCAGCAGCCAAGATTTGTACTACGAGCAGTACTTC.

The J gene is TRBJ1-4, the V gene TRBV28, with a possible D match to TRBD1 (5 bases). The CDR3 totals 15 residues. Germline V CDR1 and CDR2: MDHEN, SYDVKM. V was trimmed by 11 bases and J by 4 bases, leaving 20 bases between them. CDR3 region: CAGSPTGPVNEKLFF. The CDR3 DNA is TGTGCCGGCTCCCCCACGGGACCGGTTAATGAAAAACTGTTTTTT.

The chain couples TRBV29-1 to TRBJ2-7; 11 bases align to TRBD1. CDR3 length: 10 residues. The germline V gene has CDR1 SQVTM and CDR2 ANQGSEA. J gave up 10 bases and V 7 bases, and 3 bases lay outside the gene matches. For the CDR3, the DNA is TGCAGCGCCGGACAGGGGGCCCAGTACTTC. Its translation: CSAGQGAQYF.

Details on this clonotype: This may be a read error: a much more frequent sequence differs by one nucleotide. The chain links TRBV6-1 to TRBJ2-7, with D possibly matching TRBD1 (6 bases). From germline, CDR1 is MNHNS and CDR2 SASEGT. This CDR3 is 14 amino acids long. V was clipped by 4 bases and J by 11 bases, with 21 bases between them. This CDR3 reads CASSGGQLSQEKYF. CDR3 nucleotides: TGTGCCAGCAGTGGCGGACAGTTAAGCCAAGAGAAGTACTTC.

The rearrangement uses TRBV3-1 and TRBJ1-2; no clear D gene. In germline, CDR1 is LGHDT, CDR2 YNNKEL (reference sequence). V lost 4 bases and J lost 4, with 13 bases in between. The CDR3 runs 14 residues. Here the CDR3 reads CASSLAGDPYGYTF. In DNA form, the CDR3 reads TGTGCCAGCAGCCTCGCAGGAGATCCCTATGGCTACACCTTC.

With respect to this clonotype: One base away lies a much larger clone, so this may be a sequencing read error. The missing conserved phenylalanine or tryptophan at the end of this CDR3 makes a read error likely. The chain links TRBV5-1 to TRBJ2-3; 9 bases are a match to TRBD1. This CDR3 has 15 residues. V shed 4 bases, J shed 5 bases, and the junction held 8 bases outside the gene matches. The germline V gene has CDR1 SGHRS and CDR2 YFSETQ. The CDR3 protein is CASSRAQGARDTQYL. The CDR3 region has the DNA TGCGCCAGCAGCCGGGCACAGGGGGCGCGAGATACGCAGTATCTT.

CDR3: CASSSASGGREQYF. CDR3 DNA: TGTGCCAGCAGCTCAGCCAGTGGGGGACGCGAGCAGTACTTC. The V gene is TRBV7-2, the J gene TRBJ2-7; D may correspond to TRBD1 or TRBD2 (5 bases each). The CDR3 length is 14 residues. V lost 4 bases to trimming and J lost 6 bases, with 16 bases between them. CDR1 is SGHTA, CDR2 FQGNSA, per germline.

This chain uses TRBV6-6 with TRBJ2-7; 9 bases fit TRBD1. The CDR3 covers 15 residues. Trimming cost V 6 bases and J 3 bases; bases outside gene matches: 9. Germline V gives CDR1 MNHNY, CDR2 SVGAGI (reference sequence). DNA for the CDR3: TGTGCCAGCAGGAGGGACAGGGAGCTAGTCTACGAGCAGTACTTC. Protein product: CASRRDRELVYEQYF.

In this sample, this clonotype turned up many times. This chain joins TRBV29-1 and TRBJ2-5; TRBD2 might be the D (5 bases). The CDR3 runs 13 residues. V shed 4 bases and J shed 7 bases, with 16 bases lying between them. Germline CDR1 is SQVTM and CDR2 is ANQGSEA. The chain's CDR3 is CSVGQDFLGTQYF. In DNA form, the CDR3 reads TGCAGCGTTGGCCAGGACTTTTTGGGGACCCAGTACTTC.

The CDR3 region is CASSQVDMGMTTGELFF. In nucleotides, the CDR3 is TGCGCCAGCAGCCAAGTAGATATGGGAATGACCACCGGGGAGCTGTTTTTT. The chain links TRBV4-1 to TRBJ2-2; D is unresolved. The germline V and J ends were trimmed by 1 base and 4 bases, with 16 bases remaining between them. The CDR3 is 17 residues long. Per the germline V gene, CDR1 is MGHRA and CDR2 is YSYEKL.

This clonotype was observed many times. The V gene is TRBV5-1, the J gene TRBJ2-1; D may be TRBD2 (7 bases). Per the germline V gene, CDR1 is SGHRS and CDR2 is YFSETQ. V dropped 0 bases and J dropped 8 bases, with 15 bases sitting between them. There are 15 residues in the CDR3. The CDR3 coding sequence is TGCGCCAGCAGCTTGGAGGCGGGGGCATACGATGAGCAGTTCTTC. Its protein is CASSLEAGAYDEQFF.

This clonotype was detected many times. The rearrangement links TRBV6-5 to TRBJ2-5, with D perhaps TRBD2 (6 bases). V dropped 4 bases and J dropped 9 bases, with 15 bases sitting between them. Germline values: CDR1 MNHEY, CDR2 SVGAGI. This CDR3 region has 13 residues. CDR3 in amino acids: CASSWPGTEAQYF. In nucleotides, the CDR3 is TGTGCCAGCAGTTGGCCGGGGACTGAGGCCCAGTACTTC.

V and J are TRBV20-1 and TRBJ2-7; weak D call: TRBD1 (5 bases). The CDR3 consists of 13 residues. Trimming took off 5 bases at V and 1 base at J, with 12 bases between the two ends. Looked up from germline, CDR1 is DFQATT and CDR2 is SNEGSKA (reference sequence). CDR3: CSAPDTGSYEQYF. The CDR3 nucleotides read TGCAGTGCTCCAGACACAGGATCCTACGAGCAGTACTTC.

This sequence joins TRBV5-1 and TRBJ1-1; tentative D call: TRBD1 (5 bases). Germline loops: CDR1 SGHRS, CDR2 YFSETQ. The CDR3 sequence is 16 residues long. V was cut by 0 bases and J by 4 bases, with 16 bases left in between. CDR3 region: CASSLGLRQGATEAFF. In DNA form, the CDR3 reads TGCGCCAGCAGCTTGGGGCTAAGGCAGGGTGCCACTGAAGCTTTCTTT.

This clonotype was observed at least ten times. The rearrangement joins TRBV3-1 to TRBJ2-5; D possibly matches TRBD1 or TRBD2 (5 bases each). The CDR3 runs 14 residues. Germline V gene data show CDR1 as LGHDT and CDR2 as YNNKEL (reference sequence). V was clipped by 0 bases and J by 7 bases, with 12 bases between them. The CDR3 nucleotides are TGTGCCAGCAGCCAAGACAGGGCCCTAGCGACCCAGTACTTC. Translated, it gives CASSQDRALATQYF.